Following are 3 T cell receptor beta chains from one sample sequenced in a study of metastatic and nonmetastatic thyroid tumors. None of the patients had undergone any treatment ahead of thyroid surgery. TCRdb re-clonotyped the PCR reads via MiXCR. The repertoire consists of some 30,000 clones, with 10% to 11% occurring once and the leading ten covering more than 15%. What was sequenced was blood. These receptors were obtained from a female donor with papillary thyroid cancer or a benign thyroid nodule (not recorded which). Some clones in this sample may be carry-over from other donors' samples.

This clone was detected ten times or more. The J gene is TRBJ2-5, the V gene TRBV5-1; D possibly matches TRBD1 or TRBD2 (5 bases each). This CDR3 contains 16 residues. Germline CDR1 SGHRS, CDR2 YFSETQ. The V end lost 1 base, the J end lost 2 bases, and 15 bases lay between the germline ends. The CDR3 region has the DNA TGCGCCAGCAGCTTGCCCTACGGGGCATCACAAGAGACCCAGTACTTC. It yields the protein CASSLPYGASQETQYF.

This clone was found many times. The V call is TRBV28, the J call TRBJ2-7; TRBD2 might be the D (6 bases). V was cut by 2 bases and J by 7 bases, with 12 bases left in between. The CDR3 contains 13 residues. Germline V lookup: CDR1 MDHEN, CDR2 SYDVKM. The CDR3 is CASSLGTVGEQYF. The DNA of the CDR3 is TGTGCCAGCAGTTTAGGGACTGTGGGGGAGCAGTACTTC.

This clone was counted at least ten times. For the CDR3, the DNA is TGTGCCAGCAGCCAAGTCCTAGCGGGAGTTGGAAATACGCAGTATTTT. This sequence encodes CASSQVLAGVGNTQYF. V usage is TRBV3-1 and J usage is TRBJ2-3, with 10 bases matching TRBD2. There are 16 residues in the CDR3. Losses at the gene ends were 1 base for V and 7 bases for J; bases not matched to a gene: 8. CDR1 is LGHDT and CDR2 is YNNKEL in the germline V gene (reference sequence).